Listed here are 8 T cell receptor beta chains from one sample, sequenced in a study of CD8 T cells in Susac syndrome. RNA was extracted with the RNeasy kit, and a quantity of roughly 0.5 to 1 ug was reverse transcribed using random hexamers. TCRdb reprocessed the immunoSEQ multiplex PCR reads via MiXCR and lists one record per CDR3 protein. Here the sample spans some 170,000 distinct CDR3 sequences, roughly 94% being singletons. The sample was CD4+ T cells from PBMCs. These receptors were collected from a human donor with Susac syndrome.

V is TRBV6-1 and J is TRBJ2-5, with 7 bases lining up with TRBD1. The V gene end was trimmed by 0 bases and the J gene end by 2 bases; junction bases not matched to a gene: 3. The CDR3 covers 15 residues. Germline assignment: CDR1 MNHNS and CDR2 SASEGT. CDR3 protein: CASSEAVGQQETQYF. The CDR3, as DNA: TGTGCCAGCAGTGAAGCTGTGGGACAGCAAGAGACCCAGTACTTC.

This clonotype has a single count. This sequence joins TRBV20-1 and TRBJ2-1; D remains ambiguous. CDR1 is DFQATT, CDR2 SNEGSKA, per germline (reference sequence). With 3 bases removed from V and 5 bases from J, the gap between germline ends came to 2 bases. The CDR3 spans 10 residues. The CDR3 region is CSARHNEQFF. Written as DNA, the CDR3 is TGCAGTGCTAGGCACAATGAGCAGTTCTTC.

CDR3 loop: CASSPTRAGGLRETQYF. Here the CDR3 DNA reads TGTGCCAGCAGCCCCACCCGAGCGGGGGGCCTGAGAGAGACCCAGTACTTC. This rearrangement joins TRBV3-1 to TRBJ2-5; 9 bases are a match to TRBD2. This CDR3 spans 17 amino acids. Losses at the gene ends were 4 bases for V and 4 bases for J; bases not matched to a gene: 13. CDR1 and CDR2 from the germline V gene are LGHDT and YNNKEL (reference sequence).

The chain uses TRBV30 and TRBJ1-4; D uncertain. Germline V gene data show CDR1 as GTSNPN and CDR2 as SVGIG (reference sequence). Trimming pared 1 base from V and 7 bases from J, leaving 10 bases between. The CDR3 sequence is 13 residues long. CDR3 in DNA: TGTGCCTGGAGTGGTACAGAAGGTGAAAAACTGTTTTTT. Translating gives CAWSGTEGEKLFF.

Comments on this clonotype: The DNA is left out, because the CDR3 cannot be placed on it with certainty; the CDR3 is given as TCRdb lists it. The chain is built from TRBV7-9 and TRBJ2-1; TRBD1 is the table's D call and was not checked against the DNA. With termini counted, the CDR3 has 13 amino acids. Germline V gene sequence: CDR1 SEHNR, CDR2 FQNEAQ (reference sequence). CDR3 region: CASSLVVGTGAFF.

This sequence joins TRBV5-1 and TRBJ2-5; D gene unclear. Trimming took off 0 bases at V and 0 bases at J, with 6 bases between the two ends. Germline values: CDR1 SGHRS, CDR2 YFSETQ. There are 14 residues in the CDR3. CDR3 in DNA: TGCGCCAGCAGCTTGGGGTGGGACCAAGAGACCCAGTACTTC. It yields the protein CASSLGWDQETQYF.

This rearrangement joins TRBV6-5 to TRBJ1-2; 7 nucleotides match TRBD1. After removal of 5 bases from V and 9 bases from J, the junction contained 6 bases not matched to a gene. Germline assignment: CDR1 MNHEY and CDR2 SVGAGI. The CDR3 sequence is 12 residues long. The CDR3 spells CASSPRTGSYTF. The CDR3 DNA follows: TGTGCCAGCAGTCCCCGGACAGGTAGCTACACCTTC.

The CDR3 here is CALGRRRDQPQHF. The CDR3 coding sequence is TGTGCCCTAGGGCGACGCAGAGATCAGCCCCAGCATTTT. This rearrangement joins TRBV30 to TRBJ1-5; D uncertain. V was shortened by 8 bases and J by 5 bases, with 16 bases between the two germline ends. The CDR3 is 13 amino acids. Germline lookup yields CDR1 GTSNPN and CDR2 SVGIG (reference sequence).